This TCR beta chain was recovered during a study of molecular identifiers for immune sequencing clone quantification. Study-level information: RNA, taken in replicates from about 21,000 or 97,000 naive CD8 cells, was split five ways, with four sequenced. Study results and limitations: In CMV-specific effectors, clones above 20 copies held over 99% of molecules; naive, under 1%.

Trimming removed 3 bases from V and 9 bases from J, with 24 bases in between. CDR3 length: 17 residues. This clonotype was seen only a few times. Its antigen is not known. In TCRdb, the PCR reads were re-called with MiXCR into one record per CDR3 protein. The sample lists around 460,000 distinct CDR3 sequences; 20% to 25% were seen once. This rearrangement joins TRBV23-1 to TRBJ2-1; D might be TRBD1 (5 bases). TRBV23-1 is an ORF for which the function is uncertain. The TCR was taken from a human donor in good health. Some libraries in this study had Jurkat cell RNA spiked in. The sequenced sample was naive CD8+ T cells from blood, with Jurkat cell RNA spiked in. The subset denotes: FACS-sorted CD8+CD4-CCR7+CD45RA+ naive T cells. The DNA of the CDR3 is TGCGCCAGCAGTCATCCTTCTACTACCTTCTGTAGGGGTGAGCAGTTCTTC. Translation gives CASSHPSTTFCRGEQFF.